This entry is about one TCR beta chain. Its specificity is unknown. This sample stems from a study of T cells in localized non-small cell lung cancer. Overall study results and limits: Tumor samples were not multi-region, leaving intratumor heterogeneity unexcluded. There was an association of higher blood T cell density with longer overall survival. Adjacent lung held a median roughly 60 of the top 100 tumor clones. Tumor showed lower T cell clonality than uninvolved adjacent lung, where it was highest.

This CDR3 has 13 residues. Trimming stripped 2 bases from V and 5 bases from J, with 9 bases between. Germline V gene sequence: CDR1 MNHEY, CDR2 SMNVEV (reference sequence). The repertoire was sequenced with immunoSEQ multiplex PCR; TCRdb's copy has only in-frame clones and lacks some. The table lists fewer than 30,000 clones, 80% to 85% of them singletons, with over 4% in the top ten. The rearrangement links TRBV27 to TRBJ2-5; D is ambiguous. The TCR originated in a man aged 35 to 69 with stage III lung adenocarcinoma. The input for sequencing was peripheral blood mononuclear cells, taken before any cancer treatment. CDR3 protein: CASSLEYGETQYF. The CDR3 region has the DNA TGTGCCAGCAGTTTAGAGTACGGGGAGACCCAGTACTTC.